This is a list of T cell receptor beta chains from one sample in a study of blood T cells in healthy people across ages. TCRdb processed the 5' RACE reads anew with MiXCR; each CDR3 protein has one entry. Among under 2 million distinct CDR3 sequences listed, roughly 32% were seen once. Sequenced: blood. These TCRs come from a woman in her twenties or thirties in good health. The CDR3 runs from the conserved cysteine through the conserved F or W. Fields, in order: J gene, V gene, clone size, CDR3 length, D gene, CDR3 protein, CDR3 DNA. A D gene is named only where the DNA matches it firmly. Size tells how often a clone was seen (once, few, many) or the class of an expanded clone, and some rows leave it out.

J: TRBJ2-1
V: TRBV7-9
size: -
length: 18
D: -
CDR3: CASSLGLRGVAGNNEQFF
DNA: TGTGCCAGCAGCTTGGGCCTTAGGGGGGTAGCGGGCAACAATGAGCAGTTCTTC

J: TRBJ2-5
V: TRBV2
size: many
length: 15
D: -
CDR3: CASIRGVGTQETQYF
DNA: TGTGCCAGCATTCGCGGGGTTGGGACCCAAGAGACCCAGTACTTC

J: TRBJ2-5
V: TRBV7-8
size: -
length: 14
D: -
CDR3: CATKPGPIQETQYF
DNA: TGTGCCACCAAGCCAGGTCCTATACAAGAGACCCAGTACTTC

J: TRBJ2-2
V: TRBV2
size: few
length: 14
D: TRBD1
CDR3: CASMGQTSGGELFF
DNA: TGTGCCAGCATGGGACAGACTTCCGGCGGGGAGCTGTTTTTT

J: TRBJ1-1
V: TRBV5-1
size: once
length: 15
D: -
CDR3: CASSLDLLSDTEAFF
DNA: TGCGCCAGCAGCTTGGATTTGCTTAGTGACACTGAAGCTTTCTTT

J: TRBJ2-7
V: TRBV10-3
size: few
length: 16
D: -
CDR3: CAISGPRGGTSYEQYF
DNA: TGTGCCATCAGTGGGCCTCGTGGCGGGACCTCCTACGAGCAGTACTTC

J: TRBJ2-5
V: TRBV10-3
size: -
length: 15
D: -
CDR3: CAISATRGIKETQYF
DNA: TGTGCCATCAGTGCGACCCGGGGCATAAAAGAGACCCAGTACTTC

J: TRBJ2-1
V: TRBV20-1
size: -
length: 10
D: -
CDR3: CSAPEIVEFF
DNA: TGCAGTGCTCCGGAAATTGTGGAGTTCTTC

J: TRBJ2-7
V: TRBV6-1
size: -
length: 15
D: -
CDR3: CASSDGSGGSYEQYF
DNA: TGTGCCAGCAGTGACGGGTCCGGCGGATCCTACGAGCAGTACTTC

J: TRBJ2-7
V: TRBV25-1
size: few
length: 16
D: -
CDR3: CASSEGARGSSYEQYF
DNA: TGTGCCAGCAGTGAAGGGGCCAGGGGCTCATCCTACGAGCAGTACTTC

J: TRBJ2-1
V: TRBV10-3
size: -
length: 16
D: -
CDR3: CAISETNTRPRDEQFF
DNA: TGTGCCATCAGTGAGACCAACACTAGGCCCAGAGATGAGCAGTTCTTC

J: TRBJ2-2
V: TRBV6-5
size: -
length: 14
D: -
CDR3: CASSYSISAGELFF
DNA: TGTGCCAGCAGTTACTCGATAAGCGCCGGGGAGCTGTTTTTT

J: TRBJ2-5
V: TRBV4-1
size: -
length: 14
D: -
CDR3: CASSQDNGQGTQYF
DNA: TGCGCCAGCAGCCAAGATAACGGCCAAGGGACCCAGTACTTC

J: TRBJ1-6
V: TRBV5-1
size: -
length: 15
D: TRBD1
CDR3: CASSVGQPLASPLHF
DNA: TGCGCCAGCAGCGTGGGACAGCCCCTGGCTTCACCCCTCCACTTT

J: TRBJ2-5
V: TRBV12-5
size: many
length: 15
D: TRBD2
CDR3: CASARLAGGGETQYF
DNA: TGTGCTAGTGCCAGACTAGCGGGAGGTGGTGAGACCCAGTACTTC

J: TRBJ2-3
V: TRBV30
size: many
length: 14
D: -
CDR3: CAWSVGVSTDTQYF
DNA: TGTGCCTGGAGTGTAGGGGTTAGCACAGATACGCAGTATTTT

J: TRBJ1-5
V: TRBV24-1
size: -
length: 18
D: TRBD1
CDR3: CATSDATGDAYSNQPQHF
DNA: TGTGCCACCAGTGACGCGACAGGGGACGCCTATAGCAATCAGCCCCAGCATTTT